This T cell receptor (beta chain) was sequenced for a study of regulatory T cells in long-lasting Graves disease. The time point is: newly diagnosed GD, antithyroid drugs for less than 3 months. Scientists built the TCR library using RNA that was extracted from PBMCs. Patients were enrolled at an endocrinology department in Xi'an, China. V dropped 4 bases and J dropped 4 bases, with 7 bases sitting between them. There are 12 residues in the CDR3. iRepertoire HTBI primers and Arm-PCR of CDR3 regions built TCR beta libraries. One entry per CDR3 protein results from TCRdb running MiXCR on the multiplex PCR reads. The sample lists 400,000 to 650,000 distinct CDR3 sequences; 15% to 20% were seen once. This clonotype occurred many times. The same data also went into a second study, on T cells in Graves' hyperthyroidism and ophthalmopathy. This second study notes: Diagnoses were established using clinical symptoms, serum thyroxine and TRAb, thyroid ultrasound and orbital computed tomography.

The chain employs TRBV12-3 or TRBV12-4 and TRBJ1-2; D is unclear. The source is a middle-aged woman with Graves disease. This sample comprised peripheral blood mononuclear cells (PBMCs), obtained at new diagnosis, from a patient treated with antithyroid drugs. CDR3 loop: CASSSRPYGYTF. The CDR3 nucleotides read TGTGCCAGCAGTTCTCGACCCTATGGCTACACCTTC.